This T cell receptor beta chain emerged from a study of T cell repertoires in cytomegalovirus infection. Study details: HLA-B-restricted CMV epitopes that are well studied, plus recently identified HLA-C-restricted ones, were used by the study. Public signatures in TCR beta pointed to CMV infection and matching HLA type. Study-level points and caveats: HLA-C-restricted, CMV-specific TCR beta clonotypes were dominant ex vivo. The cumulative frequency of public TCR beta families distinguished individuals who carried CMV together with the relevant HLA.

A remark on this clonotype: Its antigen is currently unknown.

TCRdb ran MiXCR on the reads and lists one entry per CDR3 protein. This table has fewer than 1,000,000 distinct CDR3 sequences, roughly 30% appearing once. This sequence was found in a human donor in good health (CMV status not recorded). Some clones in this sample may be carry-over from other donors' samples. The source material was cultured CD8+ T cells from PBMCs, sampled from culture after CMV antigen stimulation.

The DNA for the CDR3 is TGTGCCAGCAGCCTTGGTTTGGAGGAGTACTTC. This codes for CASSLGLEEYF. The chain couples TRBV11-2 to TRBJ2-5; D may be TRBD2 (5 bases). V lost 5 bases to trimming and J lost 12 bases, with 13 bases between them. The length of the CDR3 is 11 residues. Germline V gene sequence: CDR1 SGHAT, CDR2 FQNNGV.